The 15 T cell receptor beta chains reported below all come from one sample, sequenced in a study of cytomegalovirus exposure and HLA in healthy donors. The PCR contained 60 Vbeta and 13 Jbeta primers. Libraries were prepared by immunoSEQ multiplex PCR; TCRdb keeps only in-frame clonotypes and omits some of them. This table has 100,000 to 130,000 clones, around 73% appearing once. The sequenced material came from PBMCs. The receptor set was obtained from a man under 40 in good health and CMV-seronegative.

The chain combines TRBV9 with TRBJ2-5, with TRBD1 matching over 9 bases. The V and J ends lost 2 bases and 1 base, in that order; junction bases with no gene match: 3. Germline CDR1 SGDLS, CDR2 YYNGEE. The CDR3 consists of 15 residues. CDR3 coding DNA: TGTGCCAGCAGCGTTGGGACAGGGTCCCAAGAGACCCAGTACTTC. Protein: CASSVGTGSQETQYF. The whole variable domain, filled in from reference TRBV9 and TRBJ2-5, reads DSGVTQTPKHLITATGQRVTLRCSPRSGDLSVYWYQQSLDQGLQFLIQYYNGEERAKGNILERFSAQQFPDLHSELNLSSLELGDSALYFCASSVGTGSQETQYFGPGTRLLVL.

This clone was counted only a few times. V gene TRBV19 combines with J gene TRBJ1-6; 8 bases match TRBD1. CDR3 length: 15 amino acids. The junction had 8 bases not matched to a gene; V was cut back by 3 bases and J by 10 bases. CDR1 and CDR2 from the germline V gene are LNHDA and SQIVND (reference sequence). This CDR3 reads CASSIRTGLGSPLHF. As DNA, the CDR3 is TGTGCCAGTAGTATCCGGACAGGGCTCGGATCACCCCTCCACTTT.

The chain links TRBV4-1 to TRBJ2-7; 9 bases line up with TRBD1. CDR3 size: 14 residues. CDR1 MGHRA and CDR2 YSYEKL come from the germline V gene. V shed 8 bases and J 6 bases; nucleotides not matched to a gene: 11. CDR3: CASQQGAGVGEQYF. The CDR3 DNA follows: TGCGCCAGCCAACAGGGGGCGGGGGTGGGCGAGCAGTACTTC.

This chain connects TRBV19 to TRBJ2-1; possibly TRBD1 for D (5 bases). This CDR3 comprises 18 residues. CDR1 and CDR2 (germline): LNHDA, SQIVND (reference sequence). Trimming stripped 4 bases from V and 0 bases from J, with 19 bases between. DNA of the CDR3: TGTGCCAGTAGTACGGGTCAGGGTTATTACGTCTCCTACAATGAGCAGTTCTTC. Protein product: CASSTGQGYYVSYNEQFF.

This clone was detected only once. The chain combines TRBV14 with TRBJ2-1, with a weak D call TRBD1 (6 bases). Trimming stripped 1 base from V and 0 bases from J, with 10 bases between. This CDR3 spans 16 amino acids. Germline CDR1 is SGHDN and CDR2 is FVKESK. The CDR3 DNA reads as TGTGCCAGCAGCCAAGTCACAGGGAGCTCCTACAATGAGCAGTTCTTC. It translates to CASSQVTGSSYNEQFF.

This clone has a handful of counts. This rearrangement joins TRBV28 to TRBJ1-1, with D tentatively TRBD1 (6 bases). The CDR3 contains 15 residues. The V gene lost 1 base and the J gene lost 3 bases, with 12 bases spanning the gap. CDR1 is MDHEN and CDR2 is SYDVKM in the germline V gene. In nucleotides, the CDR3 is TGTGCCAGCAGTTTATACGCAGGGGCCGACACTGAAGCTTTCTTT. Translating gives CASSLYAGADTEAFF. Variable domain in full (rest from reference TRBV28 and TRBJ1-1): DVKVTQSSRYLVKRTGEKVFLECVQDMDHENMFWYRQDPGLGLRLIYFSYDVKMKEKGDIPEGYSVSREKKERFSLILESASTNQTSMYLCASSLYAGADTEAFFGQGTRLTVV.

This clone appeared a few times. The J gene is TRBJ1-2, the V gene TRBV29-1, with TRBD1 matching 7 bases. The length of the CDR3 is 14 residues. V was clipped by 6 bases and J by 3 bases; unmatched bases: 10. Germline CDR1 and CDR2: SQVTM and ANQGSEA. The CDR3 here is CSVRIPRGDYGYTF. In DNA form, the CDR3 reads TGCAGCGTGAGGATTCCCAGGGGGGACTATGGCTACACCTTC.

The chain combines TRBV28 with TRBJ2-1, with TRBD2 matching 8 bases. After removal of 2 bases from V and 4 bases from J, the junction contained 10 bases not matched to a gene. The CDR3 loop spans 17 amino acids. Germline V lookup: CDR1 MDHEN, CDR2 SYDVKM. CDR3 protein: CASSLGPGSGGYNEQFF. The CDR3 DNA is TGTGCCAGCAGTTTAGGACCTGGAAGCGGGGGATACAATGAGCAGTTCTTC. The variable domain in full, with the rest retrieved from reference TRBV28 and TRBJ2-1, is DVKVTQSSRYLVKRTGEKVFLECVQDMDHENMFWYRQDPGLGLRLIYFSYDVKMKEKGDIPEGYSVSREKKERFSLILESASTNQTSMYLCASSLGPGSGGYNEQFFGPGTRLTVL.

Written as DNA, the CDR3 is TGTGCCATCAGTTCGTCTAACAATGAGCAGTTCTTC. Translation: CAISSSNNEQFF. This chain joins TRBV10-3 and TRBJ2-1; D uncertain. Deletions cut 5 bases from V and 5 bases from J, with 7 bases between. The CDR3 totals 12 residues. Germline V lookup: CDR1 ENHRY, CDR2 SYGVKD.

CDR3 region: CASSPGQGGLGEQYF. The DNA for the CDR3 is TGTGCCAGCAGCCCAGGACAGGGGGGTCTGGGCGAGCAGTACTTC. The genes are TRBV9 and TRBJ2-7; 10 nucleotides match TRBD1. V shed 4 bases and J 6 bases; nucleotides not matched to a gene: 10. The CDR3 extends over 15 amino acids. CDR1 is SGDLS and CDR2 is YYNGEE in the germline V gene.

The chain joins TRBV28 to TRBJ1-1; D is unresolved. Between the trimmed V and J ends, which lost 8 bases and 5 bases, there was a span of 15 bases. The V gene's germline CDR1 is MDHEN and CDR2 SYDVKM. The CDR3 length is 13 residues. CDR3 DNA sequence: TGTGCCAGCGCCGAGAACCGGGAGACTGAAGCTTTCTTT. Protein product: CASAENRETEAFF. The full variable domain, its missing parts supplied by reference TRBV28 and TRBJ1-1, is DVKVTQSSRYLVKRTGEKVFLECVQDMDHENMFWYRQDPGLGLRLIYFSYDVKMKEKGDIPEGYSVSREKKERFSLILESASTNQTSMYLCASAENRETEAFFGQGTRLTVV.

V is TRBV10-3 and J is TRBJ1-2; 7 bases line up with TRBD1. Germline loops: CDR1 ENHRY, CDR2 SYGVKD. This CDR3 spans 14 amino acids. The V segment lost 4 bases and the J segment 6 bases; nucleotides outside the gene matches: 8. The CDR3 nucleotides are TGTGCCATCAGTGTGGGACAGAGGGTCCATGGCTACACCTTC. This codes for CAISVGQRVHGYTF.

The rearrangement uses TRBV5-6 and TRBJ2-7; no clear D. Trimming pared 5 bases from V and 6 bases from J, leaving 15 bases between. CDR1 and CDR2 from the germline V gene are SGHDT and YYEEEE. The CDR3 is 13 amino acids. This chain's CDR3 is CASRLRSSSEQYF. CDR3 sequence (DNA): TGTGCCAGCAGACTGCGGAGCTCGTCCGAGCAGTACTTC.

This sequence joins TRBV28 and TRBJ1-5, with TRBD1 matching over 11 bases. CDR3 length equals 17 residues. Germline-derived CDR1 and CDR2 are MDHEN and SYDVKM. V was pared by 5 bases and J by 6 bases, with 12 bases of the junction left unmatched. CDR3 region: CASSVRDRGKYSQPQHF. CDR3 sequence (DNA): TGTGCCAGCAGTGTCCGGGACAGGGGGAAATACAGTCAGCCCCAGCATTTT.

This rearrangement joins TRBV21-1 to TRBJ2-5; TRBD2 is the table's D call, not checked against the DNA. TRBV21-1 constitutes a pseudogene. This CDR3 has 15 amino acids. CDR3 bases: TGTGCCAGCAGCAAAGGGCCTAGCGGGCAAGAGACCCAGTACTTC. It translates to CASSKGPSGQETQYF.